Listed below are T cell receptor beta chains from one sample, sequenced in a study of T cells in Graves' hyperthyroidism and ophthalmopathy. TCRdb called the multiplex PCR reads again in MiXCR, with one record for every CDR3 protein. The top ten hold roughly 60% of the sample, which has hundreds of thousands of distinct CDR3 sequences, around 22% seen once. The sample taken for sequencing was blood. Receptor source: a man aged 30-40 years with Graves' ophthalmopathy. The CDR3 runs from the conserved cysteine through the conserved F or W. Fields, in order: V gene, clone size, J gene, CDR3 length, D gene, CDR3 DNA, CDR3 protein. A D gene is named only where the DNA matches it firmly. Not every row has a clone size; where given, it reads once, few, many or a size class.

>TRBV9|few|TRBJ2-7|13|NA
TGTGCCAGCAGGCCCCCGGGGACCTACGAGCAGTACTTC
CASRPPGTYEQYF
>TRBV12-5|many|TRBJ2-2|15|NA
TGTGCTAGTGGTTTAGAGCGAGCGAACACCGGGGAGCTGTTTTTT
CASGLERANTGELFF
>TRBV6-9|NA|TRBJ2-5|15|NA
TGTGCCAGCAGTTACTCCCCGGGGCCTGTAGAGACCCAGTACTTC
CASSYSPGPVETQYF
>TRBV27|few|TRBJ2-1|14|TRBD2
TGTGCCAGCTTACCCGGACTAGCGGGAGGGCTGTTGTTCTTC
CASLPGLAGGLLFF
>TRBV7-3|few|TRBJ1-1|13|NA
TGTGCCAGCAGCTCGGCAGGGAACACTGAAGCTTTCTTT
CASSSAGNTEAFF
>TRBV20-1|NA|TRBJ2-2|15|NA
TGCAGTGTCCGCCCGGGGGGCATGAACACCGGGGAGCTGTTTTTT
CSVRPGGMNTGELFF
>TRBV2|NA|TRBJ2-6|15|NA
TGTGCCAGCAGCCTAAGCGACTCTGGGGCCAACGTCCTGACTTTC
CASSLSDSGANVLTF
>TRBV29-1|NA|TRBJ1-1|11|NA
TGCAGCGTTTCAGGGTATCCTGAAGCTTTCTTT
CSVSGYPEAFF
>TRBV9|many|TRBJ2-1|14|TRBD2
TGTGCCAGCAGCCCCGGGGGGGGATACAATGAGCAGTTCTTC
CASSPGGGYNEQFF
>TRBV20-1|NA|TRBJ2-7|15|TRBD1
TGCAGTGCTAGAGGCGGGACAGGGGGCTTCTACGAGCAGTACTTC
CSARGGTGGFYEQYF
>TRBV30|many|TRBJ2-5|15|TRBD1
TGTGCCTGGAGAGAGGCTACGACAGGGAAAGAGACCCAGTACTTC
CAWREATTGKETQYF
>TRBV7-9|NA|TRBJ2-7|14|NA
TGTGCCAGCAGCTTAGAGACGGTAACCTACGAGCAGTACTTC
CASSLETVTYEQYF
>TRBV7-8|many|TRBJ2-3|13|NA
TGTGCCAGCAGCCCCCCCCGGGCAGATACGCAGTATTTT
CASSPPRADTQYF
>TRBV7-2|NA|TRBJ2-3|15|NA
TGTGCCAGCAGCTTAGCGGCCACTAGCACGGATACGCAGTATTTT
CASSLAATSTDTQYF
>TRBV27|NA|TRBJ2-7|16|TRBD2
TGTGCCAGCAGTTTATCGATCAGCGGGAGGGTCTACGAGCAGTACTTC
CASSLSISGRVYEQYF
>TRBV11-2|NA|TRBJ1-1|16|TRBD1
TGTGCCAGCAGCTTAGGCCACAGGACAGGGCTGGTCCAAGCTTTCTTT
CASSLGHRTGLVQAFF
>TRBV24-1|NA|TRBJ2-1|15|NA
TGTGCCACCAGTGATTTGGGGGTATCGGGCAATGAGCAGTTCTTC
CATSDLGVSGNEQFF
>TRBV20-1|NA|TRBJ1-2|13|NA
TGCAGTGCTAGAGATCAGACAGGTCGCGGCTACACCTTC
CSARDQTGRGYTF
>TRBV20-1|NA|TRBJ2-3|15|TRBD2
TGCAGTGCTACAGACGGGACTAGCGGCACAGATACGCAGTATTTT
CSATDGTSGTDTQYF
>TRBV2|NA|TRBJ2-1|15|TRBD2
TGTGCCAGCAGCCTAACTAGCGGGAGGGCCCTTGAGCAGTTCTTC
CASSLTSGRALEQFF
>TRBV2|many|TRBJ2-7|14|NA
TGTGCCAGCAGTGAAGTTGGGGGTGGCTACGAGCAGTACTTC
CASSEVGGGYEQYF
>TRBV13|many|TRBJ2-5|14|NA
TGTGCCAGCAGCTTAGGAAGGGGCGGAGAGACCCAGTACTTC
CASSLGRGGETQYF
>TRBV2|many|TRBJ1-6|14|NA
TGTGCCAGCAGTGAAAACGGGCATAATTCACCCCTCCACTTT
CASSENGHNSPLHF
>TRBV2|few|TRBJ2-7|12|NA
TGTGCCAGCAGTGTGTGGCAGGGCGAGCAGTACTTC
CASSVWQGEQYF
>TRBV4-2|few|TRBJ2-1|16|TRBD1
TGTGCCAGCAGCCAAGAGGGACAGATGGAATTCAATGAGCAGTTCTTC
CASSQEGQMEFNEQFF
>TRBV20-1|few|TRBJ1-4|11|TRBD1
TGCAGTGCAGGGACAGCAGAAAAACTGTTTTTT
CSAGTAEKLFF
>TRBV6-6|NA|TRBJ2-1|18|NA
TGTGCCAGCAGTTACTCGCCCGGGACCAGGAGCTCCTACAATGAGCAGTTCTTC
CASSYSPGTRSSYNEQFF
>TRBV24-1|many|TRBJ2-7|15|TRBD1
TGTGCCACCAGTGACACCGGGACAGGGACCTACGAGCAGTACTTC
CATSDTGTGTYEQYF